This T cell receptor (beta chain) appears in the sequencing data of a study of blood T cell repertoires in COVID-19. Turning to the study itself: Whether acute or convalescent, the COVID-19 samples came from the United States, Italy and Spain.

Measured with immunoSEQ multiplex PCR; TCRdb has only the in-frame clones, and not every one. The profile shows more than 85,000 clones, roughly 87% of them singletons. Trimming left V 2 bases short and J 7 bases short, with 3 bases between. This CDR3 comprises 10 residues. Per germline, CDR1 SGHNT and CDR2 YYREEE (reference sequence). Specimen: peripheral blood. This chain joins TRBV5-4 and TRBJ1-2; D uncertain. The origin of this receptor is a man aged 70-80 years with acute or convalescent COVID-19. The CDR3 bases are TGTGCCAGCAGCTTCCGTGGCTACACCTTC. Protein sequence: CASSFRGYTF.